This T cell receptor (beta chain) emerged from a study of cytomegalovirus exposure and HLA in healthy donors. Findings of the study overall: Whilst most TCR sequences proved rare, a subset of public TCRs occurred across many donors.

Germline V gene lookup returns CDR1 MNHNY and CDR2 SVGAGI (reference sequence). Trimming removed 6 bases from V and 6 bases from J, with 23 bases in between. The length of the CDR3 is 16 residues. Repertoires were generated with immunoSEQ multiplex PCR, while TCRdb's copy carries only in-frame clones and drops some. The sample lists 150,000 to 200,000 clones, about 81% seen once, with 1.2% in the top ten. A word on this clone: Its specificity is not known.

Sequenced: PBMCs. This receptor was obtained from a woman aged 25 to 45 in good health and CMV-seronegative. The chain has TRBV6-6 and TRBJ1-1; tentatively, D is TRBD1 (5 bases). This chain's CDR3 is CASRSYNGGGDAEAFF. The CDR3, as DNA: TGTGCCAGCAGGTCATACAACGGGGGGGGTGACGCTGAAGCTTTCTTT.